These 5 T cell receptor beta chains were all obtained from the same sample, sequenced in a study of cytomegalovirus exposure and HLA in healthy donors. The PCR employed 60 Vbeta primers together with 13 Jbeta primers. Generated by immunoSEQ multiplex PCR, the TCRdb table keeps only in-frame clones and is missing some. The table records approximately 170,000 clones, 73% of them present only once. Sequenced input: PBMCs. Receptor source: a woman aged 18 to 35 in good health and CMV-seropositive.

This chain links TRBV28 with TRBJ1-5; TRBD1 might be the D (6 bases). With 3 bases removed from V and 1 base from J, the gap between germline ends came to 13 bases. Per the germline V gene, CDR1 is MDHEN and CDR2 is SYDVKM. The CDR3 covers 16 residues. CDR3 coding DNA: TGTGCCAGCAGTTTTGTAGCCAGGGGAAGCAATCAGCCCCAGCATTTT. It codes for CASSFVARGSNQPQHF.

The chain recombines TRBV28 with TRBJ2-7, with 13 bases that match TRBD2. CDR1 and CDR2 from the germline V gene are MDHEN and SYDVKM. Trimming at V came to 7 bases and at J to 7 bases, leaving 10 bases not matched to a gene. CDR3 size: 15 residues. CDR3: CASTFTSGGAREQYF. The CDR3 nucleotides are TGTGCCAGCACCTTCACTAGCGGGGGGGCCCGGGAGCAGTACTTC.

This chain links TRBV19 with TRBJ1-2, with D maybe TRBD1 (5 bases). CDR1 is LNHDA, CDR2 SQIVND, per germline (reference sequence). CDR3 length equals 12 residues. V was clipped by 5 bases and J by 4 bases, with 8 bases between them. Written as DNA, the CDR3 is TGTGCCAGTAGTCGGGACTTCTATGGCTACACCTTC. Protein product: CASSRDFYGYTF. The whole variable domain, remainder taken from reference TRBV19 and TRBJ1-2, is DGGITQSPKYLFRKEGQNVTLSCEQNLNHDAMYWYRQDPGQGLRLIYYSQIVNDFQKGDIAEGYSVSREKKESFPLTVTSAQKNPTAFYLCASSRDFYGYTFGSGTRLTVV.

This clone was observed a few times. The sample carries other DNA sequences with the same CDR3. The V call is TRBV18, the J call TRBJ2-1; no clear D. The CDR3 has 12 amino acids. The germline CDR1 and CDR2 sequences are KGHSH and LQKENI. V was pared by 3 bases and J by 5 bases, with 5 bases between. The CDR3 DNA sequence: TGTGCCAGCTCACCCTCTGACAATGAGCAGTTCTTC. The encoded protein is CASSPSDNEQFF.

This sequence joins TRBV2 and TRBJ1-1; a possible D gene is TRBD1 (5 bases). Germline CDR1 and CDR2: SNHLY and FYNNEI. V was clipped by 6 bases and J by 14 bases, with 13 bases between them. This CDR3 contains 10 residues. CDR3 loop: CASRGLEVFF. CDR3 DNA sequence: TGTGCCAGCAGGGGACTGGAAGTCTTCTTT.